One sample yielded the 20 T cell receptor beta chains listed below, sequenced in a study of blood T cell dynamics during melanoma immunotherapy. As to time point: week 3, after first cycle of checkpoint inhibitor. Repertoires were generated with immunoSEQ multiplex PCR, while TCRdb's copy carries only in-frame clones and drops some. The repertoire holds thousands of clones, about 80% seen once, with 10% in the top ten. The sample in question was blood, obtained from a patient treated with checkpoint blockade. The receptors were gathered from a human donor with melanoma.

The chain links TRBV28 to TRBJ2-7; TRBD2 matches at 11 bases. CDR1 and CDR2 (germline): MDHEN, SYDVKM. V shed 6 bases and J 3 bases; nucleotides not matched to a gene: 4. The CDR3 loop spans 14 amino acids. The DNA for the CDR3 is TGTGCCAGCAGCCCCGGGACTAGCGGCTACGAGCAGTACTTC. Its protein is CASSPGTSGYEQYF.

This chain connects TRBV28 to TRBJ1-1; D call uncertain. Germline CDR1 is MDHEN and CDR2 is SYDVKM. Trimming left V 6 bases short and J 0 bases short, with 8 bases between. The CDR3 is 13 residues long. The CDR3 nucleotides read TGTGCCAGCAGCACATACATGAACACTGAAGCTTTCTTT. Translated, it gives CASSTYMNTEAFF. Full variable domain (remainder filled in from reference TRBV28 and TRBJ1-1): DVKVTQSSRYLVKRTGEKVFLECVQDMDHENMFWYRQDPGLGLRLIYFSYDVKMKEKGDIPEGYSVSREKKERFSLILESASTNQTSMYLCASSTYMNTEAFFGQGTRLTVV.

V is TRBV6-6 and J is TRBJ2-7; D is perhaps TRBD1 or TRBD2 (6 bases each). Germline CDR1 and CDR2: MNHNY and SVGAGI (reference sequence). V was cut by 3 bases and J by 3 bases, with 18 bases left in between. The length of the CDR3 is 16 residues. CDR3 protein: CASSYYARRGIYEQYF. The CDR3 coding sequence is TGTGCCAGCAGTTATTATGCCCGGAGGGGGATCTACGAGCAGTACTTC.

This clone was detected once. The V call is TRBV7-8, the J call TRBJ2-7; D is unresolved. Trimming left V 4 bases short and J 3 bases short, with 10 bases between. There are 13 residues in the CDR3. Germline values: CDR1 SGHVS, CDR2 FQNEAQ. The CDR3 coding sequence is TGTGCCAGCAGCTGGACCCTTAGCTACGAGCAGTACTTC. Protein product: CASSWTLSYEQYF.

V is TRBV28 and J is TRBJ2-7, with 10 positions matching TRBD1. Germline V gene data show CDR1 as MDHEN and CDR2 as SYDVKM. The CDR3 extends over 14 amino acids. V shed 6 bases, J shed 1 base, and the junction held 3 bases outside the gene matches. The DNA of the CDR3 is TGTGCCAGCAGGGGGACAGGGGATTCCTACGAGCAGTACTTC. Protein: CASRGTGDSYEQYF.

V is TRBV5-1 and J is TRBJ2-7; D is ambiguous. In germline, CDR1 is SGHRS, CDR2 YFSETQ. CDR3 size: 15 residues. Trimming removed 1 base at V and 5 bases at J, with 16 bases between. CDR3 amino acids: CASSLSAGALNEQYF. The CDR3 nucleotides read TGCGCCAGCAGCTTGTCGGCCGGCGCCTTGAACGAGCAGTACTTC.

V gene TRBV2 combines with J gene TRBJ2-7; weak D call: TRBD1 (6 bases). V was clipped by 8 bases and J by 2 bases, with 13 bases between them. The germline V gene encodes CDR1 SNHLY and CDR2 FYNNEI. The CDR3 has 13 amino acids. The CDR3 nucleotides read TGTGCCAGCCAGGGGACACAAACCTACGAGCAGTACTTC. Translation gives CASQGTQTYEQYF. The whole variable domain, remainder taken from reference TRBV2 and TRBJ2-7, is EPEVTQTPSHQVTQMGQEVILRCVPISNHLYFYWYRQILGQKVEFLVSFYNNEISEKSEIFDDQFSVERPDGSNFTLKIRSTKLEDSAMYFCASQGTQTYEQYFGPGTRLTVT.

This chain links TRBV27 with TRBJ1-2; D is perhaps TRBD1 (6 bases). Trimming took off 3 bases at V and 2 bases at J, with 10 bases between the two ends. CDR3 size: 14 residues. The germline V gene encodes CDR1 MNHEY and CDR2 SMNVEV (reference sequence). CDR3 residues: CASSFSGENYGYTF. The CDR3 DNA reads TGTGCCAGCAGTTTTTCAGGGGAAAACTATGGCTACACCTTC.

The V gene is TRBV9, the J gene TRBJ1-2; possibly TRBD1 for D (5 bases). V shed 2 bases and J shed 0 bases, with 11 bases lying between them. The germline gives CDR1 SGDLS, CDR2 YYNGEE. The CDR3 contains 15 residues. CDR3 residues: CASSVTAGPNYGYTF. The CDR3 DNA is TGTGCCAGCAGCGTCACAGCAGGGCCTAACTATGGCTACACCTTC.

The J gene is TRBJ1-2, the V gene TRBV27, with D possibly being TRBD1 (5 bases). This CDR3 has 14 residues. Deletions cut 1 base from V and 7 bases from J, with 13 bases between. Germline lookup yields CDR1 MNHEY and CDR2 SMNVEV (reference sequence). This chain's CDR3 is CASSLFQGRVGYTF. For the CDR3, the DNA is TGTGCCAGCAGTTTATTTCAGGGTAGGGTTGGCTACACCTTC.

The CDR3 coding sequence is TGTGCCAGCAGGGGGGGGGCTAGCACTGGAAACACCATATATTTT. Encoded protein: CASRGGASTGNTIYF. The V and J genes are TRBV27 and TRBJ1-3; perhaps TRBD1 as D (6 bases). Germline V gives CDR1 MNHEY, CDR2 SMNVEV (reference sequence). CDR3 length equals 15 residues. V was trimmed by 6 bases and J by 2 bases, leaving 14 bases between them.

The chain combines TRBV7-9 with TRBJ2-7; D tentatively fits TRBD1 or TRBD2 (6 bases each). The CDR3 has 12 amino acids. With 8 bases removed from V and 0 bases from J, the gap between germline ends came to 8 bases. The V gene's germline CDR1 is SEHNR and CDR2 FQNEAQ (reference sequence). The CDR3 protein is CASGGRSYEQYF. The CDR3 DNA reads TGTGCCAGCGGGGGGCGCTCCTACGAGCAGTACTTC.

The chain has TRBV27 and TRBJ1-6; D gene uncertain. Trimming shortened V by 4 bases and J by 13 bases, and 17 bases separated the two germline ends. This CDR3 comprises 14 residues. CDR1 is MNHEY and CDR2 is SMNVEV in the germline V gene (reference sequence). CDR3 DNA: TGTGCCAGCAGTTGGAGCAGACCCTTGGGGCCCCTCCACTTT. This sequence encodes CASSWSRPLGPLHF.

J is TRBJ1-3 and V is TRBV30; perhaps TRBD1 as D (6 bases). In germline, CDR1 is GTSNPN, CDR2 SVGIG (reference sequence). The CDR3 length is 13 residues. Trimming took 4 bases from V and 7 from J, leaving 14 bases between them. CDR3 sequence reads: CAWNLGQFNTIYF. DNA for the CDR3: TGTGCCTGGAACCTGGGACAATTCAACACCATATATTTT.

Turning to this clone: At one boundary the junction diverges from the germline segment, which might be a read error. J is TRBJ2-7 and V is TRBV7-7; TRBD2 matches 7 bases. Germline V gives CDR1 SSHAT, CDR2 FNYEAQ (reference sequence). CDR3 length: 15 amino acids. Here the CDR3 DNA reads TGTGCTAGCAGCTACGCTCGGGGGGAGAACTACGAGCAGTACTTC. This sequence encodes CASSYARGENYEQYF.

This chain connects TRBV19 to TRBJ1-2; TRBD1 matches at 7 bases. The CDR3 runs 15 residues. Losses at the gene ends were 2 bases for V and 6 bases for J; bases not matched to a gene: 9. Looked up from germline, CDR1 is LNHDA and CDR2 is SQIVND (reference sequence). Here the CDR3 reads CASSIRPGTVDGYTF. The CDR3, as DNA: TGTGCCAGTAGTATACGGCCTGGGACAGTAGATGGCTACACCTTC.

J is TRBJ1-3 and V is TRBV4-2; TRBD1 matches 7 bases. This CDR3 has 14 residues. Germline assignment: CDR1 LGHNA and CDR2 YNFKEQ. V gave up 4 bases and J gave up 8 bases; unmatched junction bases: 8. The CDR3 DNA reads as TGTGCCAGCAGCCCGTCTGACAGGGTGGACACCATATATTTT. Translation: CASSPSDRVDTIYF.

J is TRBJ1-1 and V is TRBV5-1; 7 bases align to TRBD1. Looked up from germline, CDR1 is SGHRS and CDR2 is YFSETQ. The junction had 5 bases not matched to a gene; V was cut back by 5 bases and J by 1 base. This CDR3 contains 14 residues. CDR3 amino acids: CASSHGTANTEAFF. The CDR3 bases are TGCGCCAGCAGTCATGGGACAGCGAACACTGAAGCTTTCTTT.

This chain links TRBV6-6 with TRBJ1-2; D is perhaps TRBD1 (6 bases). The ends were cut back, 6 bases at V and 5 bases at J, with 19 bases in the middle. Germline V gene data show CDR1 as MNHNY and CDR2 as SVGAGI (reference sequence). The CDR3 runs to 15 residues. CDR3 DNA sequence: TGTGCCAGCAGCTCTGCAGACAGGACCGTTTATGGCTACACCTTC. It specifies CASSSADRTVYGYTF.

The chain couples TRBV29-1 to TRBJ1-5, with TRBD1 matching 8 bases. The CDR3 is 13 residues long. Germline V gene data show CDR1 as SQVTM and CDR2 as ANQGSEA. Unmatched junction bases numbered 5, after V lost 5 bases and J lost 5 bases. The CDR3 protein is CSVQGARDQPQHF. The CDR3 DNA is TGCAGCGTTCAGGGGGCGAGGGATCAGCCCCAGCATTTT. Variable domain in full (rest from reference TRBV29-1 and TRBJ1-5): SAVISQKPSRDICQRGTSLTIQCQVDSQVTMMFWYRQQPGQSLTLIATANQGSEATYESGFVIDKFPISRPNLTFSTLTVSNMSPEDSSIYLCSVQGARDQPQHFGDGTRLSIL.